The 2 T cell receptor beta chains below come from one sample, sequenced in a study of blood T cell repertoires in COVID-19. Some clones are missing from TCRdb's copy, which holds only in-frame ones; the method was immunoSEQ multiplex PCR. This sample has under 300,000 clones, with approximately 82% found just once. The sample taken for sequencing was peripheral blood. Receptors originate from a man aged 30 to 39 who had recovered from COVID-19.

The chain employs TRBV5-6 and TRBJ2-1; 13 bases are shared with TRBD2. Trimming removed 2 bases from V and 10 bases from J; junction bases left unmatched: 3. The CDR3 runs 14 residues. Germline values: CDR1 SGHDT, CDR2 YYEEEE. Here the CDR3 DNA reads TGTGCCAGCAGCTTAGGACTAGCGGGGGAGGAGCAGTTCTTC. Amino acids: CASSLGLAGEEQFF.

The J gene is TRBJ1-2, the V gene TRBV6-5, with 10 bases aligning to TRBD1. CDR1 and CDR2 from the germline V gene are MNHEY and SVGAGI. The CDR3 spans 16 residues. Trimming removed 2 bases from V and 3 bases from J; junction bases left unmatched: 6. CDR3 protein: CASSYRWTGGYYGYTF. In DNA form, the CDR3 reads TGTGCCAGCAGTTACAGATGGACAGGGGGGTACTATGGCTACACCTTC.